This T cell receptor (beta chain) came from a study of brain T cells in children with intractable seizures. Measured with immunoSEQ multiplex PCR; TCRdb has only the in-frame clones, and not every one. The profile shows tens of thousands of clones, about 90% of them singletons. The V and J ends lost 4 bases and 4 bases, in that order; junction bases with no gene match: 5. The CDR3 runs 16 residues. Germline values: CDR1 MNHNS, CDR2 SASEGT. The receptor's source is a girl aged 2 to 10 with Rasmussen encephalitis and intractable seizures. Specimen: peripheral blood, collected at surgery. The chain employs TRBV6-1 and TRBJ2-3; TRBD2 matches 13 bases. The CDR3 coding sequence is TGTGCCAGCAGTGTGAGACTAGCGGGGGGCCCAGATACGCAGTATTTT. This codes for CASSVRLAGGPDTQYF.